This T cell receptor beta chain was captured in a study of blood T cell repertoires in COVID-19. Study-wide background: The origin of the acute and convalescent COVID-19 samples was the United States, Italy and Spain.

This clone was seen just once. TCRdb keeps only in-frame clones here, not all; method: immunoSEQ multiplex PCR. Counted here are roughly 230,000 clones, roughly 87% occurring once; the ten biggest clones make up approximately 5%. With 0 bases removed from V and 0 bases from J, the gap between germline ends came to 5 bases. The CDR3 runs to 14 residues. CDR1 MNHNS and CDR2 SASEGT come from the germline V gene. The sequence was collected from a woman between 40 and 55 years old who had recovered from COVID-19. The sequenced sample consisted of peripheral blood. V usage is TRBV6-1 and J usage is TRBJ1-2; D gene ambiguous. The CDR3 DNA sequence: TGTGCCAGCAGTGAAGCCGGTGCTAACTATGGCTACACCTTC. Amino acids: CASSEAGANYGYTF.